The clone carrying this T cell receptor beta chain was recorded only once. The data derive from a study of blood T cell repertoires in COVID-19. Whole-study context: Some COVID-19 samples were acute and others convalescent; all came from the United States, Italy and Spain.

As originally analysed: By means of reference gene primer amplification, nucleated cell counts were estimated. Using immunoSEQ multiplex PCR, the repertoire was profiled, and TCRdb retains in-frame clones only, with some absent. The V and J calls and clone size were taken over from that table, and D and trimming were inferred from the DNA. Among 93,000 or so clones, roughly 87% were seen once, and the ten largest hold roughly 6%. With 0 bases removed from V and 9 bases from J, the gap between germline ends came to 15 bases. In germline, CDR1 is LGHNA, CDR2 YNFKEQ. This CDR3 contains 15 residues. The chain couples TRBV4-2 to TRBJ2-1, with D perhaps TRBD2 (5 bases). Sample: peripheral blood. The receptor was isolated from a human donor in a cohort sampled during active COVID-19. CDR3 in DNA: TGTGCCAGCAGCCAAGATTCCGGAAAAGAGGGTGAGCAGTTCTTC. Its protein is CASSQDSGKEGEQFF.